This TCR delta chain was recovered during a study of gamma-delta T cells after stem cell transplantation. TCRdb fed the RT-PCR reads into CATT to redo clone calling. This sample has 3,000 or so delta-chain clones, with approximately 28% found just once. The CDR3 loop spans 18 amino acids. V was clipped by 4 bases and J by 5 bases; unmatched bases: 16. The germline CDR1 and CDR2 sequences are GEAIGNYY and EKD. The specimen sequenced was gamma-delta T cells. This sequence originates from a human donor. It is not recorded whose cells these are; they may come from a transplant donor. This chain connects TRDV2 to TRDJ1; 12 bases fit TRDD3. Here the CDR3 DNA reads TGTGCCTGTGAAACCCTAAGGTCTCCACTGGGGGATACTGATAAACTCATCTTT. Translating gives CACETLRSPLGDTDKLIF.